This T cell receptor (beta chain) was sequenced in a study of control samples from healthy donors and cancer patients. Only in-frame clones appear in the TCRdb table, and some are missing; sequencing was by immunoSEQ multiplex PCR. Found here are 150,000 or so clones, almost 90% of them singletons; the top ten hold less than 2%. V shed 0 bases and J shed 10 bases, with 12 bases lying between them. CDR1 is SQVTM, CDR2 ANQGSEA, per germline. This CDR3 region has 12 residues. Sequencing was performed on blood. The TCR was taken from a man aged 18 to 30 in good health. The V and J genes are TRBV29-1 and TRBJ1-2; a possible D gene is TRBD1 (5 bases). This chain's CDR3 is CSVEEGGLYYTF. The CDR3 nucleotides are TGCAGCGTTGAAGAGGGGGGGTTGTACTACACCTTC.